These 26 T cell receptor beta chains originate from one sample sequenced in a study of immune heterogeneity within non-small cell lung tumors (dated by TCRdb to 2016 to 2019). Genomic DNA was extracted from bulk tumor tissue and used as the TCR template, and approximately 600 ng gDNA was amplified per sample. During surgery, multiple biopsies were taken from each primary tumor and placed as far apart as possible within the tumor mass. The study cohort was described as untreated and was composed of newly diagnosed NSCLC cases undergoing curative surgery. TCRdb shows the sequencer as HiSeq X Ten. A multiplex PCR system amplified the TCR beta CDR3 region, with a first 10-cycle round using 32 V-gene forward and 13 J-gene reverse primers. TCRdb ran its own pipeline on the public reads, namely fastp trimming at Q25 and MiXCR clone calling, and kept in-frame beta chains. Entries that share a CDR3 protein sequence are merged under the most common genes and DNA. Within this sample are tens of thousands of distinct CDR3 sequences, with around 26% of them counted one time only. Under 5% of the sample rests with the top ten.

The sample was lung tumor tissue. The receptors stem from a man aged 35-49 years with non-small cell lung cancer.

This clonotype was seen only a few times. The V and J genes are TRBV7-2 and TRBJ2-7, with D possibly matching TRBD1 (6 bases). This CDR3 is 14 amino acids long. Trimming pared 3 bases from V and 2 bases from J, leaving 11 bases between. Germline CDR1 is SGHTA and CDR2 is FQGNSA. Written as DNA, the CDR3 is TGTGCCAGCAGCTTGGACAGCCATACCTACGAGCAGTACTTC. Protein product: CASSLDSHTYEQYF.

This clonotype has ten or more counts. V gene TRBV7-2 combines with J gene TRBJ2-7; 7 bases match TRBD2. V gave up 4 bases and J gave up 4 bases; unmatched junction bases: 1. CDR3 length: 12 amino acids. CDR1 is SGHTA and CDR2 is FQGNSA in the germline V gene. The CDR3 coding sequence is TGTGCCAGCAGCTCTAGCGGTTACGAGCAGTACTTC. Protein: CASSSSGYEQYF.

This clonotype was observed a handful of times. This chain connects TRBV7-3 to TRBJ2-1, with a possible D match to TRBD2 (6 bases). The germline V gene encodes CDR1 SGHTA and CDR2 FQGTGA. Trimming shortened V by 4 bases and J by 5 bases, and 12 bases separated the two germline ends. The CDR3 extends over 14 amino acids. DNA for the CDR3: TGTGCCAGCAGCTCCGGGACTGCGAACAATGAGCAGTTCTTC. Protein: CASSSGTANNEQFF.

In its sample, this clonotype ranks as medium-sized. The chain is built from TRBV12-3 or TRBV12-4 and TRBJ2-7; TRBD1 agrees at 8 bases. Unmatched junction bases numbered 1, after V lost 4 bases and J lost 2 bases. CDR3 length: 13 residues. In nucleotides, the CDR3 is TGTGCCAGCAGTTGGACAGGGCCCTACGAGCAGTACTTC. It codes for CASSWTGPYEQYF.

This clonotype was counted between two and nine times. The chain links TRBV20-1 to TRBJ1-2, with no clear D. CDR3 length: 14 amino acids. The germline V gene encodes CDR1 DFQATT and CDR2 SNEGSKA (reference sequence). V was shortened by 6 bases and J by 0 bases, with 14 bases between the two germline ends. CDR3 bases: TGCAGTGCCCGACCCCCAGCAACTAACTATGGCTACACCTTC. This codes for CSARPPATNYGYTF.

This clonotype has just a few counts. The CDR3: CAWSALGRVAFF. The CDR3 DNA reads as TGTGCCTGGAGTGCCTTGGGACGGGTGGCTTTCTTT. The V call is TRBV30, the J call TRBJ1-1; D perhaps matches TRBD1 (5 bases). The CDR3 runs 12 residues. The germline gives CDR1 GTSNPN, CDR2 SVGIG (reference sequence). V was cut by 1 base and J by 11 bases, with 14 bases left in between. The full variable domain, rest sourced from reference TRBV30 and TRBJ1-1, is SQTIHQWPATLVQPVGSPLSLECTVEGTSNPNLYWYRQAAGRGLQLLFYSVGIGQISSEVPQNLSASRPQDRQFILSSKKLLLSDSGFYLCAWSALGRVAFFGQGTRLTVV.

Comment on this clonotype: A much larger clone differs from this one at a single base, so this may be a read error. V usage is TRBV5-1 and J usage is TRBJ2-7, with D hard to call. V lost 1 base to trimming and J lost 6 bases, with 14 bases between them. CDR3 length: 14 amino acids. CDR1 is SGHRS and CDR2 is YFSETQ in the germline V gene. The CDR3 coding sequence is TGCGCCAGCAGCTTGCAGGTCGAACTCTGCGAGCAGTACTTC. Translated: CASSLQVELCEQYF.

Note on this clonotype: A read error may be the cause here, since a much bigger clone is one base away. The genes are TRBV27 and TRBJ1-5; the match to TRBD1 covers 8 bases. This CDR3 contains 18 residues. V was pared by 7 bases and J by 1 base, with 15 bases of the junction left unmatched. Germline CDR1 MNHEY, CDR2 SMNVEV (reference sequence). The CDR3 region is CASIYRQGLSGSNQPQHF. DNA for the CDR3: TGTGCCAGCATCTATCGACAGGGGTTGTCGGGGAGCAATCAGCCCCAGCATTTT.

This clonotype was seen many times. This chain joins TRBV6-5 and TRBJ1-3; TRBD1 might be the D (5 bases). V lost 0 bases and J lost 5, with 14 bases in between. The germline V gene has CDR1 MNHEY and CDR2 SVGAGI. This CDR3 has 16 amino acids. The CDR3 spells CASSYSHRGIRNTIYF. The CDR3 region has the DNA TGTGCCAGCAGTTACTCCCATCGGGGGATACGAAACACCATATATTTT.

About this clonotype itself: A much larger clone sits a single nucleotide away, making a read error possible. This chain uses TRBV30 with TRBJ2-3, with D possibly being TRBD1 or TRBD2 (5 bases each). This CDR3 spans 16 amino acids. Germline loops: CDR1 GTSNPN, CDR2 SVGIG (reference sequence). CDR3 bases: TGTGCCTGGAGTGTGGGGACCTTCCGTAGCACAGATACGCAGTTTTTT. Protein product: CAWSVGTFRSTDTQFF.

The V and J genes are TRBV6-1 and TRBJ2-2; TRBD2 is a possible D gene (5 bases). The V gene lost 7 bases and the J gene lost 3 bases, with 9 bases spanning the gap. The CDR3 has 13 residues. Germline V lookup: CDR1 MNHNS, CDR2 SASEGT. CDR3 sequence reads: CASTLEDTGELFF. Written as DNA, the CDR3 is TGTGCCAGCACATTGGAGGACACCGGGGAGCTGTTTTTT.

This chain joins TRBV19 and TRBJ2-6, with D possibly TRBD2 on 7 matching bases. V lost 3 bases and J 5 bases, leaving 11 bases between the germline ends. The CDR3 covers 15 residues. Per germline, CDR1 LNHDA and CDR2 SQIVND (reference sequence). CDR3 coding DNA: TGTGCCAGTAGTATGGGGGGGCTAAGGGCCAACGTCCTGACTTTC. It codes for CASSMGGLRANVLTF.

This clonotype was recorded at least ten times. The V call is TRBV6-2 or TRBV6-3, the J call TRBJ1-2; perhaps TRBD1 as D (5 bases). V was clipped by 4 bases and J by 4 bases, with 19 bases between them. The CDR3 is 16 amino acids. Germline values: CDR1 MNHEY, CDR2 SVGEGT. The CDR3 nucleotides read TGTGCCAGCAGTTCACGGCGGCGGGGCCTCAGCTATGGCTACACCTTC. Residues: CASSSRRRGLSYGYTF.

This clonotype was recorded a few times. The rearrangement uses TRBV18 and TRBJ2-5; no firm D call. The CDR3 covers 14 residues. V was trimmed by 6 bases and J by 1 base, leaving 12 bases between them. Germline assignment: CDR1 KGHSH and CDR2 LQKENI. The CDR3 nucleotides read TGTGCCAGCTCGGCCGCCAGGACCCAAGAGACCCAGTACTTC. Protein product: CASSAARTQETQYF.

Relative to its sample, this clonotype is medium-sized. The gene calls are TRBV12-3 or TRBV12-4 and TRBJ2-7, with D perhaps TRBD1 (5 bases). V shed 3 bases and J shed 3 bases, with 6 bases lying between them. CDR3 size: 12 residues. The DNA for the CDR3 is TGTGCCAGCAGTTTTGACAGCTACGAGCAGTACTTC. Its translation: CASSFDSYEQYF.

The table lists this clonotype with a few counts. The chain employs TRBV29-1 and TRBJ1-2; TRBD1 matches 8 bases. Trimming cost V 2 bases and J 8 bases; bases outside gene matches: 7. CDR3 length equals 13 residues. Germline CDR1 is SQVTM and CDR2 is ANQGSEA. The CDR3 nucleotides are TGCAGCGTTGAAACCGGACAGGGTGTCGGCTACACCTTC. This sequence encodes CSVETGQGVGYTF.

The gene calls are TRBV4-3 and TRBJ1-2; D remains ambiguous. V shed 0 bases and J shed 4 bases, with 9 bases lying between them. The germline CDR1 and CDR2 sequences are LGHNA and YSLEER. This CDR3 comprises 14 residues. Here the CDR3 DNA reads TGCGCCAGCAGCCAAGAGCTGTCTAGCTATGGCTACACCTTC. Its protein product is CASSQELSSYGYTF.

This clonotype was observed at least ten times. The chain is built from TRBV27 and TRBJ2-2; D is possibly TRBD2 (5 bases). V was pared by 5 bases and J by 1 base, with 8 bases between. Germline V lookup: CDR1 MNHEY, CDR2 SMNVEV (reference sequence). The CDR3 contains 14 residues. For the CDR3, the DNA is TGTGCCAGCAGTGACACTAGGAACACCGGGGAGCTGTTTTTT. Its protein product is CASSDTRNTGELFF.

This clonotype was recorded a few times. The chain couples TRBV6-6 to TRBJ2-6; possibly TRBD1 or TRBD2 for D (5 bases each). CDR1 and CDR2 from the germline V gene are MNHNY and SVGAGI (reference sequence). The V end lost 0 bases, the J end lost 2 bases, and 5 bases lay between the germline ends. CDR3 length equals 15 residues. The CDR3 sequence is CASSYSGAGANVLTF. The CDR3 coding sequence is TGTGCCAGCAGTTACTCGGGGGCTGGGGCCAACGTCCTGACTTTC.

This clonotype showed up many times. The V gene is TRBV5-4, the J gene TRBJ2-5; TRBD2 matches 10 bases. Trimming removed 6 bases from V and 5 bases from J; junction bases left unmatched: 7. This CDR3 is 14 amino acids long. Germline CDR1 is SGHNT and CDR2 is YYREEE (reference sequence). DNA for the CDR3: TGTGCCAGCACCCTAGCGGGAGCGGGGGAGACCCAGTACTTC. It translates to CASTLAGAGETQYF.

The V gene is TRBV20-1, the J gene TRBJ2-1, with 8 nucleotides matching TRBD1. The V and J ends lost 5 bases and 1 base, in that order; junction bases with no gene match: 10. Germline V gives CDR1 DFQATT, CDR2 SNEGSKA (reference sequence). The CDR3 extends over 16 amino acids. The CDR3 region is CSAVVETGVSYNEQFF. The CDR3 nucleotides are TGCAGTGCTGTCGTCGAGACAGGGGTTTCCTACAATGAGCAGTTCTTC.

Concerning this clonotype: A much larger clone lies a single base off, so this may be a read error. V gene TRBV6-1 combines with J gene TRBJ1-4; D is ambiguous. This CDR3 region has 16 residues. V shed 4 bases and J shed 2 bases, with 14 bases lying between them. Germline V gene sequence: CDR1 MNHNS, CDR2 SASEGT. The CDR3 sequence: CASSGRQRVTNEKLFF. CDR3 coding DNA: TGTGCCAGCAGTGGCCGGCAACGGGTTACTAATGAAAAACTGTTTTTT.

This clonotype turned up a few times. V gene TRBV9 combines with J gene TRBJ2-3, with D perhaps matching TRBD1 (5 bases). V shed 2 bases and J shed 3 bases, with 13 bases lying between them. Per the germline V gene, CDR1 is SGDLS and CDR2 is YYNGEE. This CDR3 spans 15 amino acids. CDR3 nucleotide sequence: TGTGCCAGCAGCGTCCAACATACAGGTACAGATACGCAGTATTTT. This sequence encodes CASSVQHTGTDTQYF.

The chain recombines TRBV18 with TRBJ2-1, with unresolved D. Per germline, CDR1 KGHSH and CDR2 LQKENI. Trimming took off 2 bases at V and 7 bases at J, with 12 bases between the two ends. This CDR3 comprises 14 residues. CDR3 DNA sequence: TGTGCCAGCTCACCAGGTGTCAGGAGTAATGAGCAGTTCTTC. Amino acid sequence: CASSPGVRSNEQFF.

This chain links TRBV20-1 with TRBJ2-3, with TRBD2 matching 9 bases. The CDR3 sequence is 14 residues long. Germline V gene sequence: CDR1 DFQATT, CDR2 SNEGSKA (reference sequence). V gave up 6 bases and J gave up 8 bases; unmatched junction bases: 12. This CDR3 reads CSAHVAGDAATQYF. The CDR3 DNA follows: TGCAGTGCCCACGTAGCGGGAGACGCAGCTACGCAGTATTTT.

The rearrangement joins TRBV6-1 to TRBJ1-5; D is uncertain. The V end lost 9 bases, the J end lost 6 bases, and 12 bases lay between the germline ends. In germline, CDR1 is MNHNS, CDR2 SASEGT. This CDR3 has 12 amino acids. Here the CDR3 reads CASRSVFQPQHF. CDR3 sequence (DNA): TGTGCCAGTCGGTCCGTTTTTCAGCCCCAGCATTTT.